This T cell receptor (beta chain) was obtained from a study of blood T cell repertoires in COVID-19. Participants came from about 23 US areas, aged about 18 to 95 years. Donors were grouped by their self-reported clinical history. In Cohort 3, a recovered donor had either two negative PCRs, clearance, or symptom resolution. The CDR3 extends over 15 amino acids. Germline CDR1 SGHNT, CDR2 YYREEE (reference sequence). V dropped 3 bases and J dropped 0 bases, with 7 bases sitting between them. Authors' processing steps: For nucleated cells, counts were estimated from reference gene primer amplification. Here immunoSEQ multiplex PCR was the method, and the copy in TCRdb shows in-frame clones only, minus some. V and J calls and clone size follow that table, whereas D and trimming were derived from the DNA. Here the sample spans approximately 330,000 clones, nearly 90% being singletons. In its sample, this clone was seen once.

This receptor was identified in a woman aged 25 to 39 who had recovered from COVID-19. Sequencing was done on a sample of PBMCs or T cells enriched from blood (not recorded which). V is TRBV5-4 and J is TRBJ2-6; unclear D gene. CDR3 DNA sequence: TGTGCCAGCAGCTACACCAACTCTGGGGCCAACGTCCTGACTTTC. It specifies CASSYTNSGANVLTF.